This T cell receptor (beta chain) is drawn from a study of blood T cell repertoires in COVID-19. Turning to the study itself: The samples span acute and convalescent COVID-19 from the United States, Italy and Spain.

TCRdb's table, derived via immunoSEQ multiplex PCR, lists solely in-frame clones and lacks some. The data hold about 220,000 clones, with about four fifths observed a single time. Germline V gives CDR1 SGHRS, CDR2 YFSETQ. Trimming took off 2 bases at V and 0 bases at J, with 11 bases between the two ends. The CDR3 contains 15 residues. The origin of this receptor is an elderly woman with acute or convalescent COVID-19. The sample was peripheral blood. The gene calls are TRBV5-1 and TRBJ1-1, with D hard to call. This chain's CDR3 is CASSLDGNMNTEAFF. In DNA form, the CDR3 reads TGCGCCAGCAGCTTAGACGGGAACATGAACACTGAAGCTTTCTTT.